The 2 T cell receptor beta chains in this list originate from one sample, sequenced in a study of beta chain features in type 1 diabetes. TCRB transcripts that were expressed got sequenced, as all of the isolated RNA had been reverse transcribed. Only in-frame clones appear in the TCRdb table, and some are missing; sequencing was by immunoSEQ multiplex PCR. The data hold almost 350,000 clones, with about 19% observed a single time. Sequenced input: naive CD4+ T cells from blood. The receptors originated from a woman aged 18 to 35 in good health.

The chain carries TRBV5-4 and TRBJ1-2; 9 bases are a match to TRBD1. CDR1 is SGHNT and CDR2 is YYREEE in the germline V gene (reference sequence). This CDR3 is 12 amino acids long. V was pared by 4 bases and J by 7 bases, with 2 bases of the junction left unmatched. Here the CDR3 reads CASSPTGGGYTF. In DNA form, the CDR3 reads TGTGCCAGCAGCCCGACAGGGGGTGGCTACACCTTC.

This clone was found a few times. The CDR3 DNA sequence: TGCAGCGTTGATTCTCTCGGGGGGAGCGGCTACACCTTC. It codes for CSVDSLGGSGYTF. This sequence joins TRBV29-1 and TRBJ1-2; a possible D gene is TRBD1 (5 bases). Germline V gene data show CDR1 as SQVTM and CDR2 as ANQGSEA. Trimming stripped 3 bases from V and 8 bases from J, with 16 bases between. The CDR3 extends over 13 amino acids.